The 7 T cell receptor beta chains below come from one sample, sequenced in a study of post-analysis software for immune sequencing data. Their cognate antigens are unknown. Unique-molecular-identifier-tagged TCR beta cDNA libraries were used. TCRdb reprocessed the PCR reads with MiXCR, giving one entry per CDR3 protein. The sample includes fewer than 850,000 distinct CDR3 sequences, about 27% seen only once; the top ten take roughly 0.54%. Overall study results and limits: The study found TRBV5-6, TRBV5-1 and TRBV20-1 among roughly 5 TRBV segments more frequent in patients than controls.

What was sequenced was blood. The receptors shown here come from a girl aged 5 to 17 with multiple sclerosis.

This chain uses TRBV10-3 with TRBJ1-2; TRBD1 aligns across 8 bases. V dropped 6 bases and J dropped 0; count of bases not matched to a gene: 6. Germline values: CDR1 ENHRY, CDR2 SYGVKD. CDR3 length equals 15 residues. The CDR3 bases are TGTGCCATCAGGGGGACAGGATCAACTAACTATGGCTACACCTTC. Protein product: CAIRGTGSTNYGYTF.

About this clonotype itself: Lacking the conserved final phenylalanine or tryptophan, this CDR3 likely reflects a read error. This chain uses TRBV20-1 with TRBJ2-5, with TRBD2 identical over 7 bases. The J call may not be correct, given that the DNA end is closer to TRBJ2-7. Germline V CDR1 and CDR2: DFQATT, SNEGSKA (reference sequence). The CDR3 has 15 residues. In DNA, the CDR3 is TGCAGTGCCTCAAACGTCGGGCGGGGGAAGAACGAGCAGTACTGC. It codes for CSASNVGRGKNEQYC.

This chain connects TRBV11-3 to TRBJ2-5; D is perhaps TRBD1 or TRBD2 (5 bases each). Trimming shortened V by 2 bases and J by 5 bases, and 27 bases separated the two germline ends. CDR1 is SGHNT, CDR2 YENEEA, per germline. This CDR3 spans 19 amino acids. The CDR3 DNA is TGTGCCAGCAGCTTACCTCGACAGACCCCGTGGGGAGTATTGGAGACCCAGTACTTC. Translation: CASSLPRQTPWGVLETQYF.

This chain links TRBV29-1 with TRBJ2-7; D is ambiguous. The J call may be in error: the DNA end matches TRBJ2-4 better. Germline CDR1 SQVTM, CDR2 ANQGSEA. The CDR3 contains 12 residues. The CDR3 region is CSVEEGTGIQYF. CDR3 bases: TGCAGCGTTGAAGAGGGCACTGGCATTCAGTACTTC.

V and J are TRBV3-1 and TRBJ2-7, with 9 positions matching TRBD1. The CDR3 consists of 16 residues. V dropped 0 bases and J dropped 3; count of bases not matched to a gene: 6. The germline CDR1 and CDR2 sequences are LGHDT and YNNKEL (reference sequence). The CDR3 coding sequence is TGTGCCAGCAGCCAAGAAGCGGGGACAGGGTACTACGAGCAGTACTTC. Its protein product is CASSQEAGTGYYEQYF.

This clonotype was recorded a few times. The genes are TRBV29-1 and TRBJ2-3; 7 bases are a match to TRBD2. V dropped 3 bases and J dropped 3; count of bases not matched to a gene: 9. The CDR3 extends over 15 amino acids. Germline-derived CDR1 and CDR2 are SQVTM and ANQGSEA. The CDR3 is CSVEDRGGATDTQYF. The DNA of the CDR3 is TGCAGCGTTGAGGACCGCGGGGGAGCGACAGATACGCAGTATTTT.

This rearrangement joins TRBV10-3 to TRBJ2-1; 13 bases are a match to TRBD2. The CDR3 contains 18 residues. Germline loops: CDR1 ENHRY, CDR2 SYGVKD. V dropped 6 bases and J dropped 5; count of bases not matched to a gene: 13. The CDR3 DNA follows: TGTGCCATCAGCAGAAGGACTAGCGGGAGAGTATCCGACAATGAGCAGTTCTTC. This translates into CAISRRTSGRVSDNEQFF.